This TCR beta chain was found in a study of T cell changes during pregnancy in multiple sclerosis. Clones were read by immunoSEQ multiplex PCR, and TCRdb kept only the in-frame ones, dropping some. The sample contains over 50,000 clones, roughly 87% of which appear only once. CDR1 is SGHDT, CDR2 YYEEEE, per germline. The CDR3 totals 16 residues. V shed 4 bases and J 4 bases; nucleotides not matched to a gene: 5. The sequencing here drew on peripheral blood, taken in the first trimester of pregnancy. The V gene is TRBV5-6, the J gene TRBJ2-2, with 12 positions matching TRBD2. This sequence originates from a female donor with multiple sclerosis, enrolled in a pregnancy study. CDR3 DNA sequence: TGTGCCAGCAGCCCGGGACTAGCGGGCGGCACCGGGGAGCTGTTTTTT. It specifies CASSPGLAGGTGELFF.